The 4 T cell receptor beta chains below were found in one sample sequenced in a study of blood T cell repertoires in COVID-19. Sequencing used immunoSEQ multiplex PCR; TCRdb keeps in-frame clones, though not all of them. The sample includes 35,000 to 50,000 clones, 87% seen only once; the top ten take approximately 15%. Sequences were obtained from peripheral blood. Receptors were obtained from a man aged 55-75 years with active COVID-19.

CDR3 protein: CASSSETGSSYNEQFF. CDR3 coding DNA: TGTGCCAGCAGCTCCGAGACGGGGAGCTCCTACAATGAGCAGTTCTTC. The rearrangement joins TRBV13 to TRBJ2-1; TRBD2 is a possible D gene (5 bases). This CDR3 region has 16 residues. Trimming shortened V by 4 bases and J by 0 bases, and 13 bases separated the two germline ends. Germline CDR1 PRHDT, CDR2 FYEKMQ (reference sequence).

The table lists this clone with a count of one. This chain joins TRBV7-3 and TRBJ2-7, with 15 bases aligning to TRBD2. This CDR3 has 15 amino acids. V shed 5 bases, J shed 5 bases, and the junction held 4 bases outside the gene matches. Germline CDR1 SGHTA, CDR2 FQGTGA. The CDR3 DNA is TGTGCCAGCAGCCTCGGGACTAGCGGGAGGAACGAGCAGTACTTC. Translated, it gives CASSLGTSGRNEQYF.

The CDR3 DNA reads TGTGCCAGCAGACAGGGTATGAACACTGAAGCTTTCTTT. It codes for CASRQGMNTEAFF. The chain is built from TRBV12-3 or TRBV12-4 and TRBJ1-1; TRBD1 might be the D (6 bases). Trimming removed 6 bases at V and 0 bases at J, with 8 bases between. This CDR3 spans 13 amino acids.

The chain joins TRBV5-6 to TRBJ2-3, with TRBD2 identical over 8 bases. The trim removed 6 bases at V and 4 bases at J, leaving 19 bases unmatched. The germline V gene encodes CDR1 SGHDT and CDR2 YYEEEE. The CDR3 spans 18 residues. The CDR3 loop reads CASTRTLFTGGYPDTQYF. As DNA, the CDR3 is TGTGCCAGCACCCGGACCCTTTTTACGGGAGGGTACCCAGATACGCAGTATTTT.